One and the same sample provided the 17 T cell receptor beta chains below, sequenced in a study of breast tumors, draining lymph nodes, adjacent tissues. TCRdb passed the multiplex PCR reads through MiXCR, listing each CDR3 protein once. This table holds 10,000 to 15,000 distinct CDR3 sequences, 35% to 40% found once. Sequencing input: breast tumor tissue. These receptors were collected from a female donor with breast cancer. Some clones in this sample may be carry-over from other donors' samples.

In its sample, this clonotype was seen many times. This chain uses TRBV28 with TRBJ2-7; 11 nucleotides match TRBD2. V gave up 8 bases and J gave up 3 bases; unmatched junction bases: 15. Looked up from germline, CDR1 is MDHEN and CDR2 is SYDVKM. The CDR3 sequence is 17 residues long. The CDR3 DNA is TGTGCCAGCGGTACAGAAATCACTAGCGGGAGTGTCTACGAGCAGTACTTC. Protein: CASGTEITSGSVYEQYF.

This chain uses TRBV28 with TRBJ2-5; tentative D call: TRBD2 (6 bases). Trimming shortened V by 5 bases and J by 5 bases, and 21 bases separated the two germline ends. Germline lookup yields CDR1 MDHEN and CDR2 SYDVKM. The CDR3 runs 16 residues. CDR3 sequence: CASSAPGLAPRETQYF. The CDR3 DNA follows: TGTGCCAGCAGTGCTCCGGGACTCGCCCCGCGGGAGACCCAGTACTTC.

This clonotype was counted at least ten times. The chain carries TRBV20-1 and TRBJ2-5; TRBD1 agrees at 8 bases. CDR3 length: 17 amino acids. Germline loops: CDR1 DFQATT, CDR2 SNEGSKA (reference sequence). The ends lost 4 bases at V and 5 bases at J; junction bases unmatched: 18. The CDR3 DNA is TGCAGTGCTACCAACGCTTTATCCAGGGGGCCGGGGGAGACCCAGTACTTC. It specifies CSATNALSRGPGETQYF.

This clonotype was seen just once. V usage is TRBV3-1 and J usage is TRBJ2-5; weak D call: TRBD2 (5 bases). Germline loops: CDR1 LGHDT, CDR2 YNNKEL (reference sequence). CDR3 length equals 13 residues. V was shortened by 4 bases and J by 0 bases, with 6 bases between the two germline ends. CDR3 sequence reads: CASSRGYQETQYF. CDR3 sequence (DNA): TGTGCCAGCAGCCGAGGGTACCAAGAGACCCAGTACTTC.

The CDR3 nucleotides are TGTGCCAGCAGCCCACTAGCGGCCCAGGTCCCCGGCGAGCAGTACTTC. As protein: CASSPLAAQVPGEQYF. J is TRBJ2-7 and V is TRBV11-3; 8 nucleotides agree with TRBD2. Unmatched junction bases numbered 15, after V lost 5 bases and J lost 6 bases. There are 16 residues in the CDR3. Germline V gene lookup returns CDR1 SGHNT and CDR2 YENEEA.

By sample fraction, this clonotype is medium-sized. V is TRBV7-9 and J is TRBJ1-2; no clear D gene. CDR3 length: 14 amino acids. V was shortened by 1 base and J by 4 bases, with 10 bases between the two germline ends. The V gene's germline CDR1 is SEHNR and CDR2 FQNEAQ (reference sequence). CDR3 sequence (DNA): TGTGCCAGCAGCTTAGAGGCAGGCCTCTATGGCTACACCTTC. It codes for CASSLEAGLYGYTF.

At least ten counts were recorded for this clonotype. The CDR3 protein is CASRDRGDTQYF. DNA for the CDR3: TGTGCCAGCAGGGACAGGGGAGATACGCAGTATTTT. This chain joins TRBV2 and TRBJ2-3, with TRBD1 matching 9 bases. The trim removed 6 bases at V and 5 bases at J, leaving 0 bases unmatched. The CDR3 extends over 12 amino acids. The V gene's germline CDR1 is SNHLY and CDR2 FYNNEI.

This chain links TRBV20-1 with TRBJ2-7; maybe TRBD2 (6 bases). V lost 5 bases to trimming and J lost 4 bases, with 12 bases between them. This CDR3 is built from 12 residues. The V gene's germline CDR1 is DFQATT and CDR2 SNEGSKA (reference sequence). The CDR3 nucleotides read TGCAGTGCTTGGGGGGTGACTTACGAGCAGTACTTC. Translating it yields CSAWGVTYEQYF.

In this sample, this clonotype is medium-sized. V and J are TRBV29-1 and TRBJ2-7; D uncertain. This CDR3 comprises 11 residues. Germline CDR1 reads SQVTM; CDR2 reads ANQGSEA. V gave up 0 bases and J gave up 2 bases, with 2 bases separating them. In nucleotides, the CDR3 is TGCAGCGTTGAAGAGGCCTACGAGCAGTACTTC. Protein: CSVEEAYEQYF.

This clonotype was seen many times. V and J are TRBV20-1 and TRBJ2-7; TRBD2 aligns across 14 bases. V lost 6 bases and J lost 5; bases outside the gene matches: 6. The germline gives CDR1 DFQATT, CDR2 SNEGSKA (reference sequence). The CDR3 spans 14 residues. This CDR3 reads CSARTSGRFNEQYF. DNA of the CDR3: TGCAGTGCAAGGACTAGCGGGAGGTTCAACGAGCAGTACTTC.

This clonotype showed up many times. The chain recombines TRBV4-1 with TRBJ1-5, with D unclear. The ends were cut back, 1 base at V and 0 bases at J, with 7 bases in the middle. The CDR3 loop spans 15 amino acids. Germline V gene data show CDR1 as MGHRA and CDR2 as YSYEKL. The CDR3 bases are TGCGCCAGCAGCCAAGCGGACGGTAGCAATCAGCCCCAGCATTTT. Its protein product is CASSQADGSNQPQHF.

This chain joins TRBV24-1 and TRBJ2-5; 7 bases agree with TRBD1. The CDR3 spans 15 residues. Germline trimming cut 0 bases from V and 5 bases from J; bases unmatched to any gene: 5. From germline, CDR1 is KGHDR and CDR2 SFDVKD. The CDR3 loop is CATSDLEGARETQYF. The CDR3 region has the DNA TGTGCCACCAGTGATTTGGAGGGGGCGCGGGAGACCCAGTACTTC.

This clonotype showed up many times. The chain combines TRBV4-1 with TRBJ2-2; weak D call: TRBD2 (5 bases). V was shortened by 0 bases and J by 7 bases, with 9 bases between the two germline ends. The CDR3 length is 14 residues. From germline, CDR1 is MGHRA and CDR2 YSYEKL. In nucleotides, the CDR3 is TGCGCCAGCAGCCAAGAAGAGGGATTCGGGGAGCTGTTTTTT. Its protein is CASSQEEGFGELFF.

This clonotype has ten or more counts. The chain recombines TRBV5-6 with TRBJ2-7, with a possible D match to TRBD2 (5 bases). Trimming pared 4 bases from V and 0 bases from J, leaving 17 bases between. CDR3 length: 16 amino acids. CDR1 is SGHDT, CDR2 YYEEEE, per germline. CDR3 nucleotide sequence: TGTGCCAGCAGCCCGGACGGAGGCGCATCCTCCTACGAGCAGTACTTC. Translated: CASSPDGGASSYEQYF.

The chain is built from TRBV30 and TRBJ2-7, with a weak D call TRBD2 (6 bases). The germline V gene has CDR1 GTSNPN and CDR2 SVGIG (reference sequence). Trimming stripped 5 bases from V and 4 bases from J, with 12 bases between. This CDR3 region has 12 residues. CDR3 residues: CAWSGGGYEQYF. In nucleotides, the CDR3 is TGTGCCTGGTCAGGAGGAGGGTACGAGCAGTACTTC.

The chain uses TRBV6-1 and TRBJ2-1; no definite D call. Germline V lookup: CDR1 MNHNS, CDR2 SASEGT. The length of the CDR3 is 12 residues. V dropped 5 bases and J dropped 4 bases, with 6 bases sitting between them. CDR3 loop: CASSTTYNEQFF. Here the CDR3 DNA reads TGTGCCAGCAGTACCACTTACAATGAGCAGTTCTTC.

By sample fraction, this clonotype is medium-sized (0.01 to 0.1%). The CDR3 sequence is CSVHDGDTQYF. The CDR3 DNA reads as TGCAGCGTTCATGACGGGGATACGCAGTATTTT. The rearrangement links TRBV29-1 to TRBJ2-3; D gene uncertain. From germline, CDR1 is SQVTM and CDR2 ANQGSEA. This CDR3 spans 11 amino acids. Trimming took off 5 bases at V and 6 bases at J, with 9 bases between the two ends.